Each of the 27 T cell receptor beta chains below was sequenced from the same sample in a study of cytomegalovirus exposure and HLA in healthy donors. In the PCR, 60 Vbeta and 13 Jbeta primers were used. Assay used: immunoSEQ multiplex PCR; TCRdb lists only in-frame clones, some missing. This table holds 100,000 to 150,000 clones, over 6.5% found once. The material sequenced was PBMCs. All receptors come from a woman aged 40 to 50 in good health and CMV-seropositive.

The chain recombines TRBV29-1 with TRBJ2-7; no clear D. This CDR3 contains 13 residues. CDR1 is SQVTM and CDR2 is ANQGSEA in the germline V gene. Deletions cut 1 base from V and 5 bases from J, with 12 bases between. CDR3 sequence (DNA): TGCAGCGTTGAAGTCGGAGTCCCTAACGAGCAGTACTTC. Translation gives CSVEVGVPNEQYF.

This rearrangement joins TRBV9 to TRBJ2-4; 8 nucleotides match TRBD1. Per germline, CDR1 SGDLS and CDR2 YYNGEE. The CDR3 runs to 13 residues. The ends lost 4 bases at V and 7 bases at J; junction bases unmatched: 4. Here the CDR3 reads CASSLGQGNIQYF. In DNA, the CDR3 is TGTGCCAGCAGCCTCGGACAGGGCAACATTCAGTACTTC. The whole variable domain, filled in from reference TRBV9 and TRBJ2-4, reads DSGVTQTPKHLITATGQRVTLRCSPRSGDLSVYWYQQSLDQGLQFLIQYYNGEERAKGNILERFSAQQFPDLHSELNLSSLELGDSALYFCASSLGQGNIQYFGAGTRLSVL.

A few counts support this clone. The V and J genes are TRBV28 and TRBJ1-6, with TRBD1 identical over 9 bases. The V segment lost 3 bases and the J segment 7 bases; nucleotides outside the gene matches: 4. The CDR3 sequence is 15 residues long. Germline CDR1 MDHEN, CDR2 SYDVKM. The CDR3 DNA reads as TGTGCCAGCAGTTTGACGACAGGGGGGAATTCACCCCTCCACTTT. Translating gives CASSLTTGGNSPLHF.

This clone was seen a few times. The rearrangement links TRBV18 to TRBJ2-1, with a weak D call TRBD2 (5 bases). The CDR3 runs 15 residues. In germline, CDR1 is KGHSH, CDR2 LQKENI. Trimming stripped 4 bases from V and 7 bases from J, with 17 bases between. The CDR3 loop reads CASSLLVSPENEQFF. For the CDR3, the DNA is TGTGCCAGCTCACTACTAGTCTCCCCTGAAAATGAGCAGTTCTTC.

This CDR3 reads CASFGTGAEETQYF. CDR3 DNA: TGTGCCAGCTTCGGGACAGGGGCAGAAGAGACCCAGTACTTC. V usage is TRBV5-4 and J usage is TRBJ2-5, with 10 bases that match TRBD1. V dropped 7 bases and J dropped 3; count of bases not matched to a gene: 6. Looked up from germline, CDR1 is SGHNT and CDR2 is YYREEE (reference sequence). The CDR3 has 14 amino acids.

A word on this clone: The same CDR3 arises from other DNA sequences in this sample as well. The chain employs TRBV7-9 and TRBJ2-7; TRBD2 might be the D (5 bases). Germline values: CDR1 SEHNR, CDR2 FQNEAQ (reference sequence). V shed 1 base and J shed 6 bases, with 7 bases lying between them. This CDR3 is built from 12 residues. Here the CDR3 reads CASSLGGGEQYF. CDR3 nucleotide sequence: TGTGCCAGCAGCTTAGGAGGAGGCGAGCAGTACTTC.

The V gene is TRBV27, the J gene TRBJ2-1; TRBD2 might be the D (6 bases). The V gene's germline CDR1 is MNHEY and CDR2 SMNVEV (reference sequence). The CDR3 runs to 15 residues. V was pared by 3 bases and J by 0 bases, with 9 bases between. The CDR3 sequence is CASSFRRGSYNEQFF. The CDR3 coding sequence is TGTGCCAGCAGTTTTCGGCGGGGCTCCTACAATGAGCAGTTCTTC.

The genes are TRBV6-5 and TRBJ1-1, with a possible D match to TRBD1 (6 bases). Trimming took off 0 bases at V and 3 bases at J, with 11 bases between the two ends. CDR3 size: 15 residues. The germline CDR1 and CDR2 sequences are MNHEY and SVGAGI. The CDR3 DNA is TGTGCCAGCAGTTACTCAGACAGGATGGACACTGAAGCTTTCTTT. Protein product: CASSYSDRMDTEAFF.

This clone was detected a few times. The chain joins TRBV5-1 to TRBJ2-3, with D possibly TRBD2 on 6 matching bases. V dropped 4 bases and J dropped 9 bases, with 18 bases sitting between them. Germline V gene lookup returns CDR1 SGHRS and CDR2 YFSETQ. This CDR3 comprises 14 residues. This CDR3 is CASSGGTDEQTQYF. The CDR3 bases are TGCGCCAGCAGCGGCGGGACTGATGAGCAAACGCAGTATTTT.

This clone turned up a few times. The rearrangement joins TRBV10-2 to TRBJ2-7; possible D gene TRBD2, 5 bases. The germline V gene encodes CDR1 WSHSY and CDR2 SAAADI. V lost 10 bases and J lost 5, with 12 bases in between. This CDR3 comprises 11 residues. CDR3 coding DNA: TGCGCCACCGGGGATCGCGACGAGCAGTACTTC. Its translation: CATGDRDEQYF.

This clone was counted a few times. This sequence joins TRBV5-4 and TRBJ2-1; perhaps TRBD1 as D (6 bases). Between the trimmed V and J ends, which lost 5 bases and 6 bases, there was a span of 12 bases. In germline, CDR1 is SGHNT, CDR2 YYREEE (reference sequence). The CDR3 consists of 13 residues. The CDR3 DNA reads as TGTGCCAGCAGTCAGGACAGTTCCAATGAGCAGTTCTTC. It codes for CASSQDSSNEQFF.

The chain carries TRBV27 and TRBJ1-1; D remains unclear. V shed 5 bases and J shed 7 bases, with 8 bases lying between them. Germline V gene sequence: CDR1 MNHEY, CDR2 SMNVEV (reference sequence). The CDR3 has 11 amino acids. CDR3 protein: CASSPPCEAFF. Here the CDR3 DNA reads TGTGCCAGCAGTCCCCCGTGTGAAGCTTTCTTT.

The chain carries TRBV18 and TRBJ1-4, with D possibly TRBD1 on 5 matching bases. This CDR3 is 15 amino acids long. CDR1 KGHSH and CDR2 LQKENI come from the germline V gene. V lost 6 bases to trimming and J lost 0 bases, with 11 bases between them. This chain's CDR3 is CASSRQLATNEKLFF. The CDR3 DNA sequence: TGTGCCAGCTCTCGACAGTTAGCAACTAATGAAAAACTGTTTTTT.

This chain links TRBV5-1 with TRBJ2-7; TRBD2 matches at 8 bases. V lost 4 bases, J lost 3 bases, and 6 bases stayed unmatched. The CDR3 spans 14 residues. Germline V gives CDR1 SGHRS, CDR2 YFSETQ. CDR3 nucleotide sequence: TGCGCCAGCAGCCTCCGGGGGGGAGGCTACGAGCAGTACTTC. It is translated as CASSLRGGGYEQYF.

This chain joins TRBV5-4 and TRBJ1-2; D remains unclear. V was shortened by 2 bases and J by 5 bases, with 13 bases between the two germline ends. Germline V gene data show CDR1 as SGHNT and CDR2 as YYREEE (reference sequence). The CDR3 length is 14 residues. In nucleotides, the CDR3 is TGTGCCAGCAGCTTCGGTCGGGTTTCGTATGGCTACACCTTC. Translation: CASSFGRVSYGYTF.

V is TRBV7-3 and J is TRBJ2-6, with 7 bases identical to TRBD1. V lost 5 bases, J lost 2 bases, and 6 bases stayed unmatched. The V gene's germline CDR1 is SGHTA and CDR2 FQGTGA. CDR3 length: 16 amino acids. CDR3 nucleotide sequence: TGTGCCAGCAGCAGGGAAGGGACAGCTGGGGCCAACGTCCTGACTTTC. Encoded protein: CASSREGTAGANVLTF.

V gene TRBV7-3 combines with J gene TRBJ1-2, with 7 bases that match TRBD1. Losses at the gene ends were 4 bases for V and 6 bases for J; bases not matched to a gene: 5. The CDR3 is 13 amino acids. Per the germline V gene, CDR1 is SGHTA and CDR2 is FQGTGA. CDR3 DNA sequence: TGTGCCAGCAGCTCTACAGGGGTAGATGGCTACACCTTC. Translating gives CASSSTGVDGYTF.

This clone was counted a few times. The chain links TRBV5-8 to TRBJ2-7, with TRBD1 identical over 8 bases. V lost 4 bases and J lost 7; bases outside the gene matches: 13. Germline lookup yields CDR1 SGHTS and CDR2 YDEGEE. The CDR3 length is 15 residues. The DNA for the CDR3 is TGTGCCAGCAGCCATCACCCGGGACAGGTCCGGGAGCAGTACTTC. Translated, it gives CASSHHPGQVREQYF.

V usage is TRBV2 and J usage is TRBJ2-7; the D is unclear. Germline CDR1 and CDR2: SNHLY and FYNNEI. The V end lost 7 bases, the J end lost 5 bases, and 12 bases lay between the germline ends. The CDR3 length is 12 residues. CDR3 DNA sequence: TGTGCCAGCATGGGCACAGACAACGAGCAGTACTTC. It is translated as CASMGTDNEQYF. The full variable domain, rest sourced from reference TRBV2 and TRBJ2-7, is EPEVTQTPSHQVTQMGQEVILRCVPISNHLYFYWYRQILGQKVEFLVSFYNNEISEKSEIFDDQFSVERPDGSNFTLKIRSTKLEDSAMYFCASMGTDNEQYFGPGTRLTVT.

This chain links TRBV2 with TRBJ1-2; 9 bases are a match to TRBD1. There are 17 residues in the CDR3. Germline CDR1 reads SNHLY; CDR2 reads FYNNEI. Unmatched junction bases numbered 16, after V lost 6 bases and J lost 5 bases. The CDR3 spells CASSADRGARYGYGYTF. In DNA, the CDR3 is TGTGCCAGCAGCGCAGACAGGGGGGCTCGGTACGGGTATGGCTACACCTTC.

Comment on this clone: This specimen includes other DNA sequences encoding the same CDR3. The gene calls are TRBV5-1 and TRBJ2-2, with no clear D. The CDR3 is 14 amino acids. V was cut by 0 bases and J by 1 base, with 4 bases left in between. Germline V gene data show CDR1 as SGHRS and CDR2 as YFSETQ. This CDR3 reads CASSLALNTGELFF. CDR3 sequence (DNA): TGCGCCAGCAGCTTGGCCCTGAACACCGGGGAGCTGTTTTTT.

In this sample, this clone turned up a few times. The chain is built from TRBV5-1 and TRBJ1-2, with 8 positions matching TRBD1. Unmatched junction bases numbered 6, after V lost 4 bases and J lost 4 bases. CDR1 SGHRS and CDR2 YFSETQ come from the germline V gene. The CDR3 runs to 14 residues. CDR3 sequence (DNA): TGCGCCAGCAGCCCGCGGACAGGGCGCTATGGCTACACCTTC. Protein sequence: CASSPRTGRYGYTF.

The CDR3: CASKKRDSHTEAFF. Here the CDR3 DNA reads TGTGCCAGCAAAAAAAGGGACAGCCACACTGAAGCTTTCTTT. The chain is built from TRBV27 and TRBJ1-1, with 7 bases matching TRBD1. CDR1 MNHEY and CDR2 SMNVEV come from the germline V gene (reference sequence). V lost 7 bases to trimming and J lost 3 bases; unmatched junction nucleotides: 8. The CDR3 has 14 residues.

The CDR3 reads CASSESGRDYGYTF. CDR3 nucleotide sequence: TGCGCCAGCAGTGAGTCCGGCAGGGACTATGGCTACACCTTC. J is TRBJ1-2 and V is TRBV10-1; TRBD1 might be the D (5 bases). CDR1 and CDR2 from the germline V gene are WNHNN and SYGVQD (reference sequence). This CDR3 comprises 14 residues. V was pared by 0 bases and J by 3 bases, with 8 bases between.

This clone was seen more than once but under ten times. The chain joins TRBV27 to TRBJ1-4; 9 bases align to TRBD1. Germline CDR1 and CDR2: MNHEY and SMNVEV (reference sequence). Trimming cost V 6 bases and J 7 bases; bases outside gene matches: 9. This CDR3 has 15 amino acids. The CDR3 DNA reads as TGTGCCAGCAGGCGAACAGGGGGCGTAGGTGAAAAACTGTTTTTT. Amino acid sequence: CASRRTGGVGEKLFF.

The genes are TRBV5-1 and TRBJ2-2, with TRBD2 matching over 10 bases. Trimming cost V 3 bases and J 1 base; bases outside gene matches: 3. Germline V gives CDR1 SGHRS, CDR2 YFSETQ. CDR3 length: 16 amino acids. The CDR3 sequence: CASSSLAGVNTGELFF. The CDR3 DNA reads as TGCGCCAGCAGCTCCCTAGCGGGGGTGAACACCGGGGAGCTGTTTTTT. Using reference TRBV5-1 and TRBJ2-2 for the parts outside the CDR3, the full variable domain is KAGVTQTPRYLIKTRGQQVTLSCSPISGHRSVSWYQQTPGQGLQFLFEYFSETQRNKGNFPGRFSGRQFSNSRSEMNVSTLELGDSALYLCASSSLAGVNTGELFFGEGSRLTVL.

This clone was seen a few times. CDR3 loop: CAWHGGFGGGRTDTQYF. The CDR3 region has the DNA TGTGCCTGGCACGGAGGATTCGGCGGGGGGCGCACAGATACGCAGTATTTT. This chain uses TRBV30 with TRBJ2-3, with 8 nucleotides matching TRBD2. The length of the CDR3 is 17 residues. The V gene end was trimmed by 5 bases and the J gene end by 1 base; junction bases not matched to a gene: 14. Germline-derived CDR1 and CDR2 are GTSNPN and SVGIG (reference sequence).